The entry below describes one TCR beta chain. This specimen comes from a study of blood T cell repertoires in COVID-19. Repertoires were generated with immunoSEQ multiplex PCR, while TCRdb's copy carries only in-frame clones and drops some. The sample has approximately 380,000 clones, roughly nine tenths seen once. Sequencing used PBMCs or T cells enriched from blood (not recorded which). The source is a woman between 40 and 55 years old who had been exposed to COVID-19.

CDR3 sequence (DNA): TGTGCCAGCAGCGAAGGGGATAACACCGGGGAGCTGTTTTTT. It translates to CASSEGDNTGELFF. The V gene is TRBV9, the J gene TRBJ2-2; D may be TRBD1 (5 bases). With 3 bases removed from V and 2 bases from J, the gap between germline ends came to 8 bases. Germline CDR1 is SGDLS and CDR2 is YYNGEE. The CDR3 covers 14 residues.